This TCR beta chain was identified during a study of T-cell reconstitution after alpha-beta-depleted transplantation in children. Study results and caveats: Once a year had passed after transplant, T-cell counts and diversity came mostly from newly produced T cells.

This clonotype showed up just a few times. Its antigen is not known. A read error may account for a junction end that differs from germline. This CDR3 has 15 residues. CDR1 and CDR2 from the germline V gene are KGHSH and LQKENI. This sample's TCRbeta library carried unique molecular identifier barcodes. TCRdb called the PCR reads again in MiXCR, with one record for every CDR3 protein. The sample has approximately 500,000 distinct CDR3 sequences; about 10% are singletons. The sequence was obtained from a child aged 2 to 10 with inherited bone marrow failure, due to receive a stem cell transplant. Here the sequenced sample was PBMCs, taken before TCRalphabeta/CD19-depleted stem cell transplant. The rearrangement joins TRBV18 to TRBJ2-7, with D perhaps assigned TRBD1 or TRBD2 (5 bases each). CDR3 region: CASSPPGTPSYEHYF. The CDR3 nucleotides read TGTGCCAGCTCACCGCCCGGGACGCCATCCTACGAGCATTACTTC.